This TCR beta chain was identified in a study of blood T cell repertoires in COVID-19. Study information: Sites across the United States, Italy and Spain contributed samples from acute and convalescent COVID-19. The analysed material was cDNA or gDNA that came from T cells, B-cell-depleted T cells, or PBMCs.

Sequencing used immunoSEQ multiplex PCR; TCRdb keeps in-frame clones, though not all of them. The sample comprises some 89,000 clones, around nine tenths of which are singletons, and 1.5% to 2% rests with the top ten. The J segment lost 8 bases and the V segment lost 2 bases, leaving 22 bases of the junction unmatched. Per germline, CDR1 MNHEY and CDR2 SMNVEV (reference sequence). The CDR3 contains 20 residues. Sequencing was performed on peripheral blood. The rearrangement uses TRBV27 and TRBJ2-1; 9 bases line up with TRBD2. This clonotype was obtained from a man between 60 and 75 years old with acute or convalescent COVID-19. Here the CDR3 DNA reads TGTGCCAGCAGTTTACGGGCGGTGGGCTTCGGTGTTAGCGGGGGACATGAGCAGTTCTTC. Its protein product is CASSLRAVGFGVSGGHEQFF.